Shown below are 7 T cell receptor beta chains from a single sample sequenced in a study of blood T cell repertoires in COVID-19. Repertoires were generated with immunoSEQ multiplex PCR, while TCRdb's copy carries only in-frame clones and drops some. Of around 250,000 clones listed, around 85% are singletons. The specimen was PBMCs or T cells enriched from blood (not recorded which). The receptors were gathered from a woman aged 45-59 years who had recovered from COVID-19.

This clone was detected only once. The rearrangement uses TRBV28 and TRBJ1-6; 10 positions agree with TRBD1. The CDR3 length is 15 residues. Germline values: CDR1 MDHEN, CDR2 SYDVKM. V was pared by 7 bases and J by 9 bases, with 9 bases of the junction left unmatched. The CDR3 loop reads CASIIRTGGSSPLHF. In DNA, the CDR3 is TGTGCCAGCATCATCCGGACAGGGGGTTCTTCACCCCTCCACTTT.

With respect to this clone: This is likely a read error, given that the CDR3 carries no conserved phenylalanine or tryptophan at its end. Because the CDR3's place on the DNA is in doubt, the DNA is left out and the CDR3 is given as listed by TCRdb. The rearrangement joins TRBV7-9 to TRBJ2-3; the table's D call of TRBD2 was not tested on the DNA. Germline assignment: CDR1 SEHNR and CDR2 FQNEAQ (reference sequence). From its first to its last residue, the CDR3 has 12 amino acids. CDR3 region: CASSLGVGKTSV.

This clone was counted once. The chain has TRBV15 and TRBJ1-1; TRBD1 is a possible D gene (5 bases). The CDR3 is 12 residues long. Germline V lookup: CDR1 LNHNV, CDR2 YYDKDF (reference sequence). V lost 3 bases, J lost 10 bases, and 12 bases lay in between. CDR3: CATSSQGTVAFF. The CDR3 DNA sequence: TGTGCCACCAGCAGTCAGGGTACGGTAGCTTTCTTT.

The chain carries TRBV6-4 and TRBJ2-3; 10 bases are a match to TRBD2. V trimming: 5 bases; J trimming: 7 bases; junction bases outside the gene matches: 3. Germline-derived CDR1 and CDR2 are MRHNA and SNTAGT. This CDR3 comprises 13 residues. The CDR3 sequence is CASSRTSGYTQYF. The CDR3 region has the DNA TGTGCCAGCAGTCGGACTAGCGGATATACGCAGTATTTT.

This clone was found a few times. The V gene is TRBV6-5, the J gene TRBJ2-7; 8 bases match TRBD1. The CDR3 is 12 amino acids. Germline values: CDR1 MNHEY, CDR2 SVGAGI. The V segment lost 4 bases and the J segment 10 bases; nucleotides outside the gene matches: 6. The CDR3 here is CASSLQGEVQYF. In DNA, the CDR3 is TGTGCCAGCAGTTTACAGGGGGAAGTTCAGTACTTC.

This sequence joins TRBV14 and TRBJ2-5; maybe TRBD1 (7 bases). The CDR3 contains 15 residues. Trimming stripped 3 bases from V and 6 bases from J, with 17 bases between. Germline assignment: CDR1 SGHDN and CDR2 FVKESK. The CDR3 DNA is TGTGCCAGCAGCCATGGTGGAGGGGGCTTGAAGACCCAGTACTTC. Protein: CASSHGGGGLKTQYF.

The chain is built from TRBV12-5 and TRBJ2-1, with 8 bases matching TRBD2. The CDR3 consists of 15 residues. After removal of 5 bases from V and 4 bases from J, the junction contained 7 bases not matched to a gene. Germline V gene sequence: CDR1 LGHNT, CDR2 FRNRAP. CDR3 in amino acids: CASGPTSGGYNEQFF. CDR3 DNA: TGTGCTAGTGGTCCTACTAGCGGTGGGTACAATGAGCAGTTCTTC.